One and the same sample provided the 25 T cell receptor beta chains below, sequenced in a study of cytomegalovirus exposure and HLA in healthy donors. Use of 60 Vbeta and 13 Jbeta primers characterized the PCR. Sequenced by immunoSEQ multiplex PCR; TCRdb stores in-frame clones only, minus some. Of roughly 200,000 clones listed, 8.5% to 10% were seen once; the top ten hold roughly 1.4%. Sequenced material: PBMCs. These receptors came from a woman younger than 45 in good health and CMV-seropositive.

This clone has a handful of counts. The chain carries TRBV10-2 and TRBJ2-3; 10 nucleotides line up with TRBD2. The CDR3 is 16 amino acids. Trimming took 3 bases from V and 2 from J; bases not matched to a gene: 5. CDR1 WSHSY and CDR2 SAAADI come from the germline V gene. CDR3 DNA: TGCGCCAGCAGTGACTTAGCGGGAGGTCTCACAGATACGCAGTATTTT. Its translation is CASSDLAGGLTDTQYF.

J is TRBJ2-1 and V is TRBV11-2; D is ambiguous. CDR1 and CDR2 from the germline V gene are SGHAT and FQNNGV. The CDR3 sequence is 14 residues long. Trimming took off 2 bases at V and 1 base at J, with 6 bases between the two ends. CDR3 amino acids: CASSLILSYNEQFF. The CDR3, as DNA: TGTGCCAGCAGCTTAATATTATCCTACAATGAGCAGTTCTTC.

This clone has more than one count but fewer than ten. The chain uses TRBV9 and TRBJ1-5, with a possible D match to TRBD1 (5 bases). V was trimmed by 3 bases and J by 4 bases, leaving 8 bases between them. The length of the CDR3 is 13 residues. Germline lookup yields CDR1 SGDLS and CDR2 YYNGEE. The CDR3 DNA reads as TGTGCCAGCAGCGGGACAATGAATCAGCCCCAGCATTTT. Amino acids: CASSGTMNQPQHF.

In its sample, this clone was seen a few times. The rearrangement uses TRBV11-2 and TRBJ2-7; D is possibly TRBD1 (6 bases). Trimming shortened V by 4 bases and J by 1 base, and 14 bases separated the two germline ends. CDR1 is SGHAT, CDR2 FQNNGV, per germline. The CDR3 consists of 15 residues. In nucleotides, the CDR3 is TGTGCCAGCAGCTCACCAGACAGGTTGTCCTACGAGCAGTACTTC. Its protein product is CASSSPDRLSYEQYF.

This clone has only a few counts. V usage is TRBV29-1 and J usage is TRBJ2-5; D may be TRBD1 (5 bases). The CDR3 is made up of 12 amino acids. Germline V gene data show CDR1 as SQVTM and CDR2 as ANQGSEA. V lost 6 bases and J lost 2, with 10 bases in between. CDR3 region: CSVGLNQETQYF. The DNA of the CDR3 is TGCAGCGTGGGGCTTAATCAAGAGACCCAGTACTTC.

The chain has TRBV6-1 and TRBJ2-1; possibly TRBD2 for D (6 bases). Germline V gene data show CDR1 as MNHNS and CDR2 as SASEGT. Between the trimmed V and J ends, which lost 11 bases and 6 bases, there was a span of 14 bases. There are 12 residues in the CDR3. The CDR3 is CAVRRDGNEQFF. CDR3 bases: TGTGCCGTAAGGCGGGACGGCAATGAGCAGTTCTTC.

This clone was counted between two and nine times. This rearrangement joins TRBV7-9 to TRBJ1-2; TRBD1 matches at 8 bases. This CDR3 is built from 14 residues. Germline CDR1 and CDR2: SEHNR and FQNEAQ (reference sequence). Germline trimming cut 3 bases from V and 8 bases from J; bases unmatched to any gene: 8. CDR3 nucleotides: TGTGCCAGCAGCTTTTGGGACAGGCAGAGCGGCTACACCTTC. As protein: CASSFWDRQSGYTF.

This clone was counted a few times. The chain links TRBV29-1 to TRBJ2-7; 9 positions match TRBD2. J was trimmed by 6 bases and V by 3 bases; bases with no gene match: 12. The CDR3 is 15 residues long. CDR1 is SQVTM, CDR2 ANQGSEA, per germline. The CDR3 DNA follows: TGCAGCGTTGATGGGCTAGCGGGAACAAGAGGCGAGCAGTACGTC. It translates to CSVDGLAGTRGEQYV.

The rearrangement joins TRBV30 to TRBJ2-7; TRBD2 is a possible D gene (5 bases). V lost 2 bases to trimming and J lost 4 bases, with 6 bases between them. Per the germline V gene, CDR1 is GTSNPN and CDR2 is SVGIG (reference sequence). This CDR3 is built from 11 residues. DNA of the CDR3: TGTGCCTGGAGTCCGGGGTACGAGCAGTACTTC. Translating gives CAWSPGYEQYF.

The V gene is TRBV12-5, the J gene TRBJ2-7, with D perhaps matching TRBD2 (5 bases). CDR3 length: 17 residues. The germline V gene encodes CDR1 LGHNT and CDR2 FRNRAP. V lost 3 bases and J lost 5, with 23 bases in between. The CDR3 DNA reads as TGTGCTAGTGGTTTAACCGTAGGAACGGAGGCTTCGGACGAGCAGTACTTC. It encodes CASGLTVGTEASDEQYF.

This rearrangement joins TRBV29-1 to TRBJ1-2; D possibly corresponds to TRBD1 (6 bases). Germline assignment: CDR1 SQVTM and CDR2 ANQGSEA. The CDR3 loop spans 12 amino acids. V dropped 7 bases and J dropped 6 bases, with 15 bases sitting between them. The CDR3 DNA reads TGCAGCGAGGACAGAATCCGGAATGGCTACACCTTC. Translating it yields CSEDRIRNGYTF.

The V gene is TRBV10-1, the J gene TRBJ2-7; 13 bases match TRBD2. The CDR3 spans 16 residues. The germline gives CDR1 WNHNN, CDR2 SYGVQD (reference sequence). Trimming at V came to 2 bases and at J to 4 bases, leaving 5 bases not matched to a gene. The DNA of the CDR3 is TGCGCCAGCAGTGAGCGGGGGACTAGCGGGGCTTACGAGCAGTACTTC. Its translation: CASSERGTSGAYEQYF.

This clone has only a few counts. V gene TRBV6-1 combines with J gene TRBJ2-1; D is perhaps TRBD1 (5 bases). Germline V gene data show CDR1 as MNHNS and CDR2 as SASEGT. V was cut by 3 bases and J by 4 bases, with 22 bases left in between. The CDR3 consists of 18 residues. Here the CDR3 reads CASSDLAGARALYNEQFF. CDR3 nucleotide sequence: TGTGCCAGCAGTGATTTAGCTGGCGCCAGGGCGTTATACAATGAGCAGTTCTTC.

This clone has a handful of counts. This CDR3 is CASSLGGTGTYEQYF. Here the CDR3 DNA reads TGCGCCAGCAGCTTGGGGGGGACAGGGACCTACGAGCAGTACTTC. V usage is TRBV5-1 and J usage is TRBJ2-7, with TRBD1 matching 9 bases. This CDR3 contains 15 residues. Looked up from germline, CDR1 is SGHRS and CDR2 is YFSETQ. The ends lost 0 bases at V and 2 bases at J; junction bases unmatched: 3. Full variable domain (remainder filled in from reference TRBV5-1 and TRBJ2-7): KAGVTQTPRYLIKTRGQQVTLSCSPISGHRSVSWYQQTPGQGLQFLFEYFSETQRNKGNFPGRFSGRQFSNSRSEMNVSTLELGDSALYLCASSLGGTGTYEQYFGPGTRLTVT.

The V call is TRBV9, the J call TRBJ1-2; 8 positions agree with TRBD1. Losses at the gene ends were 3 bases for V and 6 bases for J; bases not matched to a gene: 7. The germline V gene has CDR1 SGDLS and CDR2 YYNGEE. This CDR3 has 14 amino acids. The CDR3 protein is CASSDRTGQDGYTF. DNA for the CDR3: TGTGCCAGCAGCGATCGGACAGGGCAGGATGGCTACACCTTC.

The sample holds a few counts of this clone. V gene TRBV2 combines with J gene TRBJ2-3, with D possibly matching TRBD2 (6 bases). V lost 9 bases and J 3 bases, leaving 19 bases between the germline ends. The CDR3 contains 15 residues. Germline CDR1 SNHLY, CDR2 FYNNEI. The CDR3 protein is CARRGGLGGTDTQYF. CDR3 in DNA: TGTGCCAGACGGGGCGGGCTAGGAGGGACAGATACGCAGTATTTT.

This clone was picked up a small number of times. V gene TRBV5-4 combines with J gene TRBJ1-2; TRBD1 agrees at 12 bases. The V gene end was trimmed by 0 bases and the J gene end by 8 bases; junction bases not matched to a gene: 8. CDR1 is SGHNT, CDR2 YYREEE, per germline (reference sequence). The CDR3 extends over 16 amino acids. CDR3 protein: CASSLGTGQGAVGYTF. CDR3 DNA sequence: TGTGCCAGCAGCTTGGGAACGGGACAGGGGGCAGTAGGCTACACCTTC.

This clone showed up just a few times. The chain combines TRBV5-5 with TRBJ2-5; weak D call: TRBD1 (6 bases). The germline V and J ends were trimmed by 7 bases and 3 bases, with 19 bases remaining between them. The CDR3 covers 15 residues. Germline V lookup: CDR1 SGHKS, CDR2 YYEKEE (reference sequence). Here the CDR3 DNA reads TGTGCCAGCCATTTAAATTGGGCAGGGGAAGAGACCCAGTACTTC. Protein: CASHLNWAGEETQYF.

This clone occurred a few times. The gene calls are TRBV5-6 and TRBJ1-4; D call uncertain. Germline V CDR1 and CDR2: SGHDT, YYEEEE. The germline V and J ends were trimmed by 1 base and 0 bases, with 16 bases remaining between them. CDR3 size: 18 residues. CDR3 DNA sequence: TGTGCCAGCAGCTTGTACGCAGGCCCCTTTGCAACTAATGAAAAACTGTTTTTT. Its protein is CASSLYAGPFATNEKLFF.

This clone was observed a handful of times. J is TRBJ1-1 and V is TRBV2, with D perhaps matching TRBD1 (5 bases). CDR3 length: 15 residues. Germline loops: CDR1 SNHLY, CDR2 FYNNEI. The germline V and J ends were trimmed by 4 bases and 4 bases, with 16 bases remaining between them. The CDR3: CASSAGRGRFTEAFF. The CDR3 nucleotides are TGTGCCAGCAGTGCGGGTAGGGGAAGGTTCACTGAAGCTTTCTTT.

There are a few counts of this clone. CDR3 coding DNA: TGTGCCAGCAGCGTTCTAGCGGGAGTTCAAGAGACCCAGTACTTC. Encoded protein: CASSVLAGVQETQYF. The chain joins TRBV9 to TRBJ2-5, with 10 bases matching TRBD2. The V gene's germline CDR1 is SGDLS and CDR2 YYNGEE. The CDR3 contains 15 residues. The trim removed 2 bases at V and 2 bases at J, leaving 3 bases unmatched.

Only a few counts were recorded for this clone. V gene TRBV7-3 combines with J gene TRBJ2-7; 8 bases are a match to TRBD2. The V gene's germline CDR1 is SGHTA and CDR2 FQGTGA. V gave up 6 bases and J gave up 5 bases; unmatched junction bases: 9. The CDR3 covers 14 residues. CDR3 sequence (DNA): TGTGCCAGCAGTACGGGAGGGCCTCCCAACGAGCAGTACTTC. It translates to CASSTGGPPNEQYF.

The V gene is TRBV18, the J gene TRBJ2-7; the D gene is possibly TRBD2 (6 bases). The CDR3 covers 13 residues. Germline V gene sequence: CDR1 KGHSH, CDR2 LQKENI. V dropped 3 bases and J dropped 8 bases, with 14 bases sitting between them. CDR3 coding DNA: TGTGCCAGCTCACCGGAGGAGGGGTTGAAGCAGTACTTC. Protein sequence: CASSPEEGLKQYF.

A few counts support this clone. CDR3 amino acids: CASSLEEGADYGYTF. The CDR3 nucleotides are TGTGCCAGCAGCTTGGAGGAGGGGGCCGACTATGGCTACACCTTC. The genes are TRBV5-7 and TRBJ1-2, with TRBD1 matching over 7 bases. TRBV5-7 counts as an open reading frame of uncertain function. With V trimmed by 0 bases and J by 3 bases, 5 bases remained unmatched. This CDR3 has 15 residues.

This clone was found a few times. This chain links TRBV6-6 with TRBJ1-1; no firm D call. V was clipped by 4 bases and J by 0 bases, with 6 bases between them. CDR1 and CDR2 (germline): MNHNY, SVGAGI (reference sequence). CDR3 size: 13 residues. The CDR3 protein is CASSSYMNTEAFF. CDR3 nucleotides: TGTGCCAGCAGTTCCTATATGAACACTGAAGCTTTCTTT.